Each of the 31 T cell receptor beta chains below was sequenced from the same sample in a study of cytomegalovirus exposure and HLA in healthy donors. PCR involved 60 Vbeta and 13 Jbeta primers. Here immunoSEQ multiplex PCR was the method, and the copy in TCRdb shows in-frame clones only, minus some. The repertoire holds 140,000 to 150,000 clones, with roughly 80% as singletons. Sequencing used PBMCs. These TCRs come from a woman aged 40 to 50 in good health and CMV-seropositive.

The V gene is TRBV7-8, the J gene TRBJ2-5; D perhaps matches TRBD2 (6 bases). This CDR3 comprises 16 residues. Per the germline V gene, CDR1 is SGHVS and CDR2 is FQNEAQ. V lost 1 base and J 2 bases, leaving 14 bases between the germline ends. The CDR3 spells CASSLGAGPIQETQYF. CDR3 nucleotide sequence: TGTGCCAGCAGCTTAGGGGCGGGACCCATTCAAGAGACCCAGTACTTC.

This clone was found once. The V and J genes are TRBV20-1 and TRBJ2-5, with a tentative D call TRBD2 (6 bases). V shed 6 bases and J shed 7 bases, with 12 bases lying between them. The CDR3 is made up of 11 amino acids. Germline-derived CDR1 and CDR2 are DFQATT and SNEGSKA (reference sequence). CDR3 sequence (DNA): TGCAGTGCGCCAGTCGGGGGGACCCAGTACTTC. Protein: CSAPVGGTQYF.

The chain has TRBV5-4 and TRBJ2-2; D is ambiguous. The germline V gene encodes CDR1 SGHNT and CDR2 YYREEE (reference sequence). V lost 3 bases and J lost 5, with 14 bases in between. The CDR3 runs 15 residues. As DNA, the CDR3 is TGTGCCAGCAGCTCAAATTCGAAACATACCGGGGAGCTGTTTTTT. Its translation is CASSSNSKHTGELFF.

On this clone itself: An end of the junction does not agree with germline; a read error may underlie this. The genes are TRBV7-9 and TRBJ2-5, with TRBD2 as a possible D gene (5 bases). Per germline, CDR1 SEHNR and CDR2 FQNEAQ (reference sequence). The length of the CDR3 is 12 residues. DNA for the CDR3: TGTTCCAGCAGCTTAGCGCGAGAGACCCAGTACTTC. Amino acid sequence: CSSSLARETQYF.

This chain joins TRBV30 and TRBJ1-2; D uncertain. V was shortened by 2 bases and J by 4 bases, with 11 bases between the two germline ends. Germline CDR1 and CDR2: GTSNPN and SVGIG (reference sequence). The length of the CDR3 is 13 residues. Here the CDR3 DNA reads TGTGCCTGGAGTCTCCCAGGACTCTATGGCTACACCTTC. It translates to CAWSLPGLYGYTF.

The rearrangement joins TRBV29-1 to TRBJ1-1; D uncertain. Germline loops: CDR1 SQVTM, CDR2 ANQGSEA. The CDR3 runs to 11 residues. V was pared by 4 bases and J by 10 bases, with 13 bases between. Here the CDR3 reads CSVADPSGAFF. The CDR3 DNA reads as TGCAGCGTTGCTGACCCTTCGGGAGCTTTCTTT.

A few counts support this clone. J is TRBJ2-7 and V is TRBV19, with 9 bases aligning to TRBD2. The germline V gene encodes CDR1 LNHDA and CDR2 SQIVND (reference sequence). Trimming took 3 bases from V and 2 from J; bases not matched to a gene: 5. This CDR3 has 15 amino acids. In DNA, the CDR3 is TGTGCCAGTAGTATCAGACTAGCGGTCGCCTACGAGCAGTACTTC. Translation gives CASSIRLAVAYEQYF.

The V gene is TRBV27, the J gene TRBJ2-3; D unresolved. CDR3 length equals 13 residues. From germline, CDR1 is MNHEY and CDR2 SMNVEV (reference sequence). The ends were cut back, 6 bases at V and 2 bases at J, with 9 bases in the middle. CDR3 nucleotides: TGTGCCAGCAGCCCAATCAACACAGATACGCAGTATTTT. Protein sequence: CASSPINTDTQYF.

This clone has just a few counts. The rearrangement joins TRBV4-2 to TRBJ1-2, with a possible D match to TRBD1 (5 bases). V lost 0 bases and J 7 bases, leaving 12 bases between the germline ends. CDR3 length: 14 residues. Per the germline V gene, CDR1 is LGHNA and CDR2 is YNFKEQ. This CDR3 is CASSQEGVIGGYTF. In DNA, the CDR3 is TGTGCCAGCAGCCAAGAAGGGGTTATAGGTGGCTACACCTTC.

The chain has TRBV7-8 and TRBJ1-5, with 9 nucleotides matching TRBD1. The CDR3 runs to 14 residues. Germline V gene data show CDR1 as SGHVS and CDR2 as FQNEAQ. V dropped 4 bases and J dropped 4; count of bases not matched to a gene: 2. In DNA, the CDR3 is TGTGCCAGCAGCTCGGGACAGGGAAATCAGCCCCAGCATTTT. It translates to CASSSGQGNQPQHF. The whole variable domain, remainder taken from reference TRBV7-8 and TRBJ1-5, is GAGVSQSPRYKVAKRGQDVALRCDPISGHVSLFWYQQALGQGPEFLTYFQNEAQLDKSGLPSDRFFAERPEGSVSTLKIQRTQQEDSAVYLCASSSGQGNQPQHFGDGTRLSIL.

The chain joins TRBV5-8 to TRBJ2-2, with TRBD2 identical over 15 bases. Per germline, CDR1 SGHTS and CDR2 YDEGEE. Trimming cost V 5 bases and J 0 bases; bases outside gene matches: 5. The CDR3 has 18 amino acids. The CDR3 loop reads CASSPGTSGGPNTGELFF. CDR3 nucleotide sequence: TGTGCCAGCAGTCCCGGGACTAGCGGGGGGCCGAACACCGGGGAGCTGTTTTTT.

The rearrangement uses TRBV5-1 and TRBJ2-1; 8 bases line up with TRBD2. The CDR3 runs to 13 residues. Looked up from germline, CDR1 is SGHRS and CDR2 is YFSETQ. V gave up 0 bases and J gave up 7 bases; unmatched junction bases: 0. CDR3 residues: CASSLAGGNEQFF. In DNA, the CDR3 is TGCGCCAGCAGCTTGGCGGGGGGGAATGAGCAGTTCTTC.

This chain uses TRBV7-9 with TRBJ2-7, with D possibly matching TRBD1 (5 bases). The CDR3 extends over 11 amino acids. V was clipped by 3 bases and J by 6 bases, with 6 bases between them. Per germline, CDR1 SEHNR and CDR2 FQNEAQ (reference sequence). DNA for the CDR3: TGTGCCAGCAGCTTTGGGGCCGAGCAGTACTTC. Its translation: CASSFGAEQYF. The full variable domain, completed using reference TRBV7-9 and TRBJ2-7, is DTGVSQNPRHKITKRGQNVTFRCDPISEHNRLYWYRQTLGQGPEFLTYFQNEAQLEKSRLLSDRFSAERPKGSFSTLEIQRTEQGDSAMYLCASSFGAEQYFGPGTRLTVT.

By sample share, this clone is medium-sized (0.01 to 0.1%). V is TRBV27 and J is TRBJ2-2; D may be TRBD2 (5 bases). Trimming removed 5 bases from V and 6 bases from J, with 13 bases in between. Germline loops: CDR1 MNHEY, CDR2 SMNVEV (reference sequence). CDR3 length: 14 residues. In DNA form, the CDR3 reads TGTGCCAGCAGTCCCCCCGGGGTTCCCGGGGAGCTGTTTTTT. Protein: CASSPPGVPGELFF.

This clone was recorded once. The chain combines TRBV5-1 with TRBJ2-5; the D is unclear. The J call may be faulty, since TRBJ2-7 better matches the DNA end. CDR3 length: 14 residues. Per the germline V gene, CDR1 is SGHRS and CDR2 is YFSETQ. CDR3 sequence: CASSLDTNTYEQYF. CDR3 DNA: TGCGCCAGCAGCTTGGATACGAATACCTACGAGCAGTACTTC.

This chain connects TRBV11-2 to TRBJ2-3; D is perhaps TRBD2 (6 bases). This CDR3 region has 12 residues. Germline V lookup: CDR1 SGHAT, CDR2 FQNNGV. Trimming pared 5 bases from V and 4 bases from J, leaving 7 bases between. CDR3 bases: TGTGCCAGCAGCGGAGGGGCAGATACGCAGTATTTT. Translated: CASSGGADTQYF.

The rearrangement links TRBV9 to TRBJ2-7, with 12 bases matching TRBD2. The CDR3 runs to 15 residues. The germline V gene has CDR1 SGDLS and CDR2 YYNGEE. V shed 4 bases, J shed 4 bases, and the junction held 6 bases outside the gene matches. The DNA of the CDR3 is TGTGCCAGCAGCCGACTAGCGGGGGATATGTACGAGCAGTACTTC. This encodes CASSRLAGDMYEQYF. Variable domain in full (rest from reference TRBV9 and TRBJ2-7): DSGVTQTPKHLITATGQRVTLRCSPRSGDLSVYWYQQSLDQGLQFLIQYYNGEERAKGNILERFSAQQFPDLHSELNLSSLELGDSALYFCASSRLAGDMYEQYFGPGTRLTVT.

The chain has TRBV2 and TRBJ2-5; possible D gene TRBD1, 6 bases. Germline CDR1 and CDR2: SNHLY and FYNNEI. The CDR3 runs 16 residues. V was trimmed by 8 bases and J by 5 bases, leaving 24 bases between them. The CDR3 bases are TGTGCCAGCCCACGAGGGGGTCTCCGTAGTAGCGAGACCCAGTACTTC. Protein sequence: CASPRGGLRSSETQYF. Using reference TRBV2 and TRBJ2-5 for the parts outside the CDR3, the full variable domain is EPEVTQTPSHQVTQMGQEVILRCVPISNHLYFYWYRQILGQKVEFLVSFYNNEISEKSEIFDDQFSVERPDGSNFTLKIRSTKLEDSAMYFCASPRGGLRSSETQYFGPGTRLLVL.

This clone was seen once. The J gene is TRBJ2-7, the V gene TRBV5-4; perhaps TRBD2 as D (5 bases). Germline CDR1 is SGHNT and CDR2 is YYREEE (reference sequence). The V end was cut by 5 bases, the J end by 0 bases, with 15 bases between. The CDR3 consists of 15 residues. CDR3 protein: CASSLDYAPSYEQYF. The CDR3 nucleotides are TGTGCCAGCAGTTTAGACTACGCCCCCTCCTACGAGCAGTACTTC.

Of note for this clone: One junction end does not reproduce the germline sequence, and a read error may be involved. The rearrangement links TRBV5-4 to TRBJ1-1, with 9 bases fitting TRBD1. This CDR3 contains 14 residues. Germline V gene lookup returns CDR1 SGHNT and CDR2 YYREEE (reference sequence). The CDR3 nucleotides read TGCGCCAGCAGCCAAGGACAGGGGCACACTGAAGCTTTCTTT. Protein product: CASSQGQGHTEAFF.

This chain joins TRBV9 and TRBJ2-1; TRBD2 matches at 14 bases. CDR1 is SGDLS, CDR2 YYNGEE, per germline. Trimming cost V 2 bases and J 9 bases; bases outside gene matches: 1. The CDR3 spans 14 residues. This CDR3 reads CASSVTSGRGEQFF. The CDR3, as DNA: TGTGCCAGCAGCGTGACTAGCGGGAGGGGTGAGCAGTTCTTC.

The CDR3 DNA reads TGTGCCAGCAGTGAAGGGGTTGGGAGGAATCAGCCCCAGCATTTT. It is translated as CASSEGVGRNQPQHF. J is TRBJ1-5 and V is TRBV2; D is ambiguous. The CDR3 sequence is 15 residues long. V lost 1 base and J lost 4, with 11 bases in between. Germline V gives CDR1 SNHLY, CDR2 FYNNEI.

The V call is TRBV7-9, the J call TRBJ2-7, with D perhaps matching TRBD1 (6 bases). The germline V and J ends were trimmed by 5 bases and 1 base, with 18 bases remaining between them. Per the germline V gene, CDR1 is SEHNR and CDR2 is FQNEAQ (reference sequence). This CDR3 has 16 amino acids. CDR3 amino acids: CASSGTLGHPSYEQYF. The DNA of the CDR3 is TGTGCCAGCAGCGGGACCTTGGGACACCCTTCCTACGAGCAGTACTTC.

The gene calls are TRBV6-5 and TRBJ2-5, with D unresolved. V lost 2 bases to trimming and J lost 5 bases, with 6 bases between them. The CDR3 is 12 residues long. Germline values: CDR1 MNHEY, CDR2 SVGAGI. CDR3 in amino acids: CASSYNGETQYF. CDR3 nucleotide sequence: TGTGCCAGCAGTTACAACGGTGAGACCCAGTACTTC.

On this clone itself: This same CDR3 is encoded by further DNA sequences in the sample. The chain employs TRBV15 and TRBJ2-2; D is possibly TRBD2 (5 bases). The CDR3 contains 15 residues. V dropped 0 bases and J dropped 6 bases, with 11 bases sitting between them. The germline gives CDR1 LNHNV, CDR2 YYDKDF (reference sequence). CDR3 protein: CATSRDEGGSGELFF. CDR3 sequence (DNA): TGTGCCACCAGCAGAGACGAGGGTGGATCCGGGGAGCTGTTTTTT.

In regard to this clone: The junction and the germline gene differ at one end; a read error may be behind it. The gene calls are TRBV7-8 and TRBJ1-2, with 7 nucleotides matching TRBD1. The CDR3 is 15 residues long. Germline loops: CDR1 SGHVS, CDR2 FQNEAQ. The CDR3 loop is CANSSRTGLNYGYTF. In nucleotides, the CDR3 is TGTGCCAACAGCTCCAGGACAGGACTTAACTATGGCTACACCTTC.

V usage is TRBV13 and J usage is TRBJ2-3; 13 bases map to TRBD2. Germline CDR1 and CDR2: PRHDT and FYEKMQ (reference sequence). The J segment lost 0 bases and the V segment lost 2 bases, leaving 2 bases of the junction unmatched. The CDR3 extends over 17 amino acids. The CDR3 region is CASSLRTSGGSTDTQYF. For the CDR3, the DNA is TGTGCCAGCAGCTTACGGACTAGCGGGGGTAGCACAGATACGCAGTATTTT. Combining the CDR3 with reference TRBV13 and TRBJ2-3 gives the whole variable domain AAGVIQSPRHLIKEKRETATLKCYPIPRHDTVYWYQQGPGQDPQFLISFYEKMQSDKGSIPDRFSAQQFSDYHSELNMSSLELGDSALYFCASSLRTSGGSTDTQYFGPGTRLTVL.

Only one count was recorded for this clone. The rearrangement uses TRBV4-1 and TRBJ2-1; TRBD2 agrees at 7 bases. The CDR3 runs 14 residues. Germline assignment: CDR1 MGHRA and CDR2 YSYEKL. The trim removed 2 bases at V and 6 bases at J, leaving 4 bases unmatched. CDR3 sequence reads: CASSQRDYSNEQFF. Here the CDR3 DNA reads TGCGCCAGCAGCCAACGGGACTACAGCAATGAGCAGTTCTTC.

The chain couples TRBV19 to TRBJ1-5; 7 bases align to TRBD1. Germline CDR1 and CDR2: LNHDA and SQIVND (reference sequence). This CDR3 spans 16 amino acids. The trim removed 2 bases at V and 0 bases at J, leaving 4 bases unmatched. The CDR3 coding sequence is TGTGCCAGTAGTATAATGGACAGGCCTAGCAATCAGCCCCAGCATTTT. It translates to CASSIMDRPSNQPQHF.

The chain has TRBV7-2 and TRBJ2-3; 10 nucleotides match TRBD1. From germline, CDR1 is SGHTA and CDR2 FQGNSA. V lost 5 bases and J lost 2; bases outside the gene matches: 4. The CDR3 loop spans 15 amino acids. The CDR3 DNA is TGTGCCAGCAGCCCTGGGACAGGGGCCACAGATACGCAGTATTTT. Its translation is CASSPGTGATDTQYF.

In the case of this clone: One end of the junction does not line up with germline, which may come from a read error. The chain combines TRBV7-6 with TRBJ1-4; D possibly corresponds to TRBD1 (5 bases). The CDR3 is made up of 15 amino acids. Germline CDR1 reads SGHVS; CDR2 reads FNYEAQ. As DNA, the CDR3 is TGTGCCAGCAGCTTTGGGGCCGGGACTAGTGAAAAACTGTTTTTT. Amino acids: CASSFGAGTSEKLFF.